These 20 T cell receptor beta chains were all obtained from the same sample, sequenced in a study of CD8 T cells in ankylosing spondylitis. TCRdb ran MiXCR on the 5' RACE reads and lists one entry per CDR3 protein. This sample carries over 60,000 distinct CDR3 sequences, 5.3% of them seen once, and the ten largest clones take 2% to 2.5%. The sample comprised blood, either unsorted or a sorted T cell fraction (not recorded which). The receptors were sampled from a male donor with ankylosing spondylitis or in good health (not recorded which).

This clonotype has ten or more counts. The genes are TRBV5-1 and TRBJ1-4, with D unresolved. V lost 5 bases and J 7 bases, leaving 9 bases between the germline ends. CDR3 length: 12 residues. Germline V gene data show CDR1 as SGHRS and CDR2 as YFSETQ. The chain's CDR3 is CASSPDVEKLFF. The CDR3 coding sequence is TGCGCCAGCAGTCCAGACGTTGAAAAACTGTTTTTT.

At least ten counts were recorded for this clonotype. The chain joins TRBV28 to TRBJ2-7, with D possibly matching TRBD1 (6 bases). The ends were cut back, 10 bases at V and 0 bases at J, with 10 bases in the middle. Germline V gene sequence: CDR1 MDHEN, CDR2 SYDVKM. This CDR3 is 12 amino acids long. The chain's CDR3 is CATTGNSYEQYF. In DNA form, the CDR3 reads TGTGCCACCACAGGGAACTCCTACGAGCAGTACTTC.

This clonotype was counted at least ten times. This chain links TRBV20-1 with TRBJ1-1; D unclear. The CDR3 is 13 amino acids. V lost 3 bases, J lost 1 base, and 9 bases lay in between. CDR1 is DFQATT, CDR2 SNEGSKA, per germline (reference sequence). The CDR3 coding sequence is TGCAGTGCTAGCAAGGCAGGGAACACTGAAGCTTTCTTT. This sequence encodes CSASKAGNTEAFF.

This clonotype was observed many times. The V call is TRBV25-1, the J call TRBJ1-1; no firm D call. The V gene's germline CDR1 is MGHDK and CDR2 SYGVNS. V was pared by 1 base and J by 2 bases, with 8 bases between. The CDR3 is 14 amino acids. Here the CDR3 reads CASSEWGANTEAFF. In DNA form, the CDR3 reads TGTGCCAGCAGTGAATGGGGTGCTAACACTGAAGCTTTCTTT.

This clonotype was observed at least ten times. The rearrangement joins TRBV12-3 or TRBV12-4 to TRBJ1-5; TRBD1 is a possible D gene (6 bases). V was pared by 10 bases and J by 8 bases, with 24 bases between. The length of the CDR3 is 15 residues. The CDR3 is CATSKGESWGEPQHF. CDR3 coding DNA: TGTGCCACGAGTAAGGGGGAATCATGGGGGGAGCCCCAGCATTTT.

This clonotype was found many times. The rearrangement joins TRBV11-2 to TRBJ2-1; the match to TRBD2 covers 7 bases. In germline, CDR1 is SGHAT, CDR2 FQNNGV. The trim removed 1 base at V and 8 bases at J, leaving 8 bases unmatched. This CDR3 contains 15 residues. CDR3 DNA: TGTGCCAGCAGCTTAGTCGGGGGGACGGGCGATGAGCAGTTCTTC. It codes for CASSLVGGTGDEQFF.

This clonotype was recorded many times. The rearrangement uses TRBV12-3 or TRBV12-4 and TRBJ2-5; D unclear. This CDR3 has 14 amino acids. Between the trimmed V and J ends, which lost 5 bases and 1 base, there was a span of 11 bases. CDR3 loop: CASSPMASQETQYF. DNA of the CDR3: TGTGCCAGCAGTCCAATGGCATCCCAAGAGACCCAGTACTTC.

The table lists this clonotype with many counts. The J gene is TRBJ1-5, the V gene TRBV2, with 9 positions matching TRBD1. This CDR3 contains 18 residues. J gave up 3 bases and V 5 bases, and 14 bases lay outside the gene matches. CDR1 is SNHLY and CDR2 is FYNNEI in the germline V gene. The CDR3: CASSTITGQGRDNQPQHF. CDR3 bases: TGTGCCAGCAGTACTATAACGGGACAGGGACGGGACAATCAGCCCCAGCATTTT.

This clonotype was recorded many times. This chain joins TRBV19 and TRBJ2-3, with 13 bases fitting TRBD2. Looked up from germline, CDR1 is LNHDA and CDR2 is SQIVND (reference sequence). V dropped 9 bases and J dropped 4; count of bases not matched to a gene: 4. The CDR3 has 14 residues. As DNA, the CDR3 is TGTGCCAGCAGGACTAGCGGGGGAGCAGATACGCAGTATTTT. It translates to CASRTSGGADTQYF.

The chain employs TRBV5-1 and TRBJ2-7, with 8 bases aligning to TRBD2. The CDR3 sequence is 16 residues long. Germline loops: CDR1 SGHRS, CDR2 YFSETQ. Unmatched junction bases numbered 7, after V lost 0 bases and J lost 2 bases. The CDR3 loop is CASSLERTSSTYEQYF. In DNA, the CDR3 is TGCGCCAGCAGCTTGGAAAGGACTAGCAGTACCTACGAGCAGTACTTC. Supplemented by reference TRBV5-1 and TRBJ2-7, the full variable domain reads KAGVTQTPRYLIKTRGQQVTLSCSPISGHRSVSWYQQTPGQGLQFLFEYFSETQRNKGNFPGRFSGRQFSNSRSEMNVSTLELGDSALYLCASSLERTSSTYEQYFGPGTRLTVT.

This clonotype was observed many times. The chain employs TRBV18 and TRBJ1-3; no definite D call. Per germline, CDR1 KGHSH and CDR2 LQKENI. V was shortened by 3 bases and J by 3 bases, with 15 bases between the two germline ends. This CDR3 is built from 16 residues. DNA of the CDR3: TGTGCCAGCTCACCCTCCTTTATCACAGTTGGAAACACCATATATTTT. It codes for CASSPSFITVGNTIYF.

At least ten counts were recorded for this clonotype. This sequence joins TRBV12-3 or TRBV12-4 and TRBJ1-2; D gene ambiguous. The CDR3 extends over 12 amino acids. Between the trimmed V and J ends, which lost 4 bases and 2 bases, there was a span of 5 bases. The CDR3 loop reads CASSSPNYGYTF. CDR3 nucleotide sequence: TGTGCCAGCAGTTCCCCCAACTATGGCTACACCTTC.

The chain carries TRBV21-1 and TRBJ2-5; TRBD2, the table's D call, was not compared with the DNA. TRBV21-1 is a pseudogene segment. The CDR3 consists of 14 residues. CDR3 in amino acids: CASRITGPRETQYF. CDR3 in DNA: TGTGCCAGCAGGATAACAGGGCCCCGGGAGACCCAGTACTTC.

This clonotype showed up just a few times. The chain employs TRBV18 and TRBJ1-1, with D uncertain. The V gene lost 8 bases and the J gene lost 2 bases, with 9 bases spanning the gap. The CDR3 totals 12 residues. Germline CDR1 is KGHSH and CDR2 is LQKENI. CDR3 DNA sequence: TGTGCCAGCCTGTTTAGAAACACTGAAGCTTTCTTT. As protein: CASLFRNTEAFF.

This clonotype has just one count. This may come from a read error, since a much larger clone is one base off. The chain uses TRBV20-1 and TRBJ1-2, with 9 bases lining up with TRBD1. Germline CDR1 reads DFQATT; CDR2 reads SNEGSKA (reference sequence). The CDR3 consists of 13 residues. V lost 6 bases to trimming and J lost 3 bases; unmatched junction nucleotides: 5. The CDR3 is CSAGTGRDYGYTF. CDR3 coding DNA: TGCAGTGCAGGGACAGGGCGCGACTATGGCTACACCTTC.

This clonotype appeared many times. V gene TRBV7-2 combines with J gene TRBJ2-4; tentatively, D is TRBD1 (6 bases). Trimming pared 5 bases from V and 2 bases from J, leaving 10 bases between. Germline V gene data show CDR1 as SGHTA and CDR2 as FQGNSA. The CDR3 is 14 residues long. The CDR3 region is CASSVQGSKNIQYF. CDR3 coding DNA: TGTGCCAGCAGCGTACAGGGTTCCAAAAACATTCAGTACTTC.

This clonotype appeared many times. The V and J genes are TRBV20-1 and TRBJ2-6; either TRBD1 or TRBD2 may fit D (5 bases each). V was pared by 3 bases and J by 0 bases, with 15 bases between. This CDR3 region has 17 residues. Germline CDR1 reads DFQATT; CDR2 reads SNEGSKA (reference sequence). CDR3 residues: CSASPRDGSSGANVLTF. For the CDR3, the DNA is TGCAGTGCTAGCCCCCGGGACGGTAGCTCTGGGGCCAACGTCCTGACTTTC.

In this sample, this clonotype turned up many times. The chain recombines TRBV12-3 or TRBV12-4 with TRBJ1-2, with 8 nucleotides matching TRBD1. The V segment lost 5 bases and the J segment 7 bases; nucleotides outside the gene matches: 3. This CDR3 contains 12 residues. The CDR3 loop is CASSPGGRGYTF. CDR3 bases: TGTGCCAGCAGTCCAGGGGGCCGTGGCTACACCTTC.

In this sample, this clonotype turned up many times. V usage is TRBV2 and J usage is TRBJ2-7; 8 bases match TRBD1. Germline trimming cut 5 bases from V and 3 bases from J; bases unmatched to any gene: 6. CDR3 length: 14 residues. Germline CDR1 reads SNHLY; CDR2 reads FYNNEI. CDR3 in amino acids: CASSLGQGSYEQYF. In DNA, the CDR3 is TGTGCCAGCAGTCTAGGACAGGGAAGCTACGAGCAGTACTTC.

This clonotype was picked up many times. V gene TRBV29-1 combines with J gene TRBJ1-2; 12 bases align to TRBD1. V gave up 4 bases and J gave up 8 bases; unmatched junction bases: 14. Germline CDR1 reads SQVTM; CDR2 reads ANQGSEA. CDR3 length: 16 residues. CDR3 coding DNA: TGCAGCGTTGTTATGTCGGGGACAGGGGGCGAACGGGGCTACACCTTC. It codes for CSVVMSGTGGERGYTF.